The 29 T cell receptor beta chains below were found in one sample sequenced in a study of CD8+CD57+ T cells in acquired aplastic anemia (dated by TCRdb to the late 2010s). Sequencing took place on an Illumina HiSeq 2000. TCR beta VDJ combination and CDR3 sequence profiling used genomic DNA as the template. TCRdb trimmed public reads at Q25 via fastp, called clones via MiXCR and kept in-frame beta chains. One record per CDR3 amino acid sequence lists the most common genes and DNA. The sample has about 190,000 distinct CDR3 sequences on record, approximately 52% of them singletons. Of the sample, about a sixth is held by the ten largest clones. The sample comprised sorted CD4+, CD8+, or CD8+CD57+ T cells (not recorded which) from PBMCs. Receptors originate from a human donor in good health, serving as a control.

V and J are TRBV11-3 and TRBJ1-1, with D uncertain. Trimming removed 5 bases at V and 3 bases at J, with 10 bases between. Germline-derived CDR1 and CDR2 are SGHNT and YENEEA. The CDR3 totals 13 residues. The chain's CDR3 is CASSRADYTEAFF. For the CDR3, the DNA is TGTGCCAGCAGCCGAGCGGATTACACTGAAGCTTTCTTT.

The genes are TRBV20-1 and TRBJ2-5, with no clear D. The CDR3 is 12 amino acids. Looked up from germline, CDR1 is DFQATT and CDR2 is SNEGSKA (reference sequence). V was shortened by 3 bases and J by 4 bases, with 9 bases between the two germline ends. The DNA of the CDR3 is TGCAGTGCTAGCCGGCTCGGAGAGACCCAGTACTTC. This codes for CSASRLGETQYF.

This clonotype occurred many times. V and J are TRBV6-5 and TRBJ1-4, with TRBD1 matching over 7 bases. The V and J ends lost 0 bases and 7 bases, in that order; junction bases with no gene match: 5. CDR1 and CDR2 from the germline V gene are MNHEY and SVGAGI. This CDR3 has 15 amino acids. CDR3 nucleotide sequence: TGTGCCAGCAGTTACTCGGGGACAGAGAGTGAAAAACTGTTTTTT. Translation gives CASSYSGTESEKLFF.

The chain carries TRBV2 and TRBJ2-7; D might be TRBD2 (5 bases). There are 14 residues in the CDR3. Trimming cost V 6 bases and J 7 bases, with 19 bases left between them. The germline V gene encodes CDR1 SNHLY and CDR2 FYNNEI. CDR3 residues: CASSLGLARAEQYF. The CDR3 DNA sequence: TGTGCCAGCAGCTTAGGGCTAGCAAGAGCGGAGCAGTACTTC.

The table lists this clonotype with many counts. The chain combines TRBV7-2 with TRBJ2-3, with TRBD1 identical over 8 bases. J lost 3 bases, V lost 5 bases, and 10 bases had no gene match. Germline loops: CDR1 SGHTA, CDR2 FQGNSA. The CDR3 is made up of 16 amino acids. CDR3 amino acids: CASSTGQGGYTDTQYF. In nucleotides, the CDR3 is TGTGCCAGCAGCACTGGACAGGGAGGTTATACAGATACGCAGTATTTT.

The chain employs TRBV7-2 and TRBJ2-7, with a possible D match to TRBD2 (5 bases). This CDR3 spans 15 amino acids. In germline, CDR1 is SGHTA, CDR2 FQGNSA. V shed 5 bases and J shed 2 bases, with 16 bases lying between them. The CDR3 DNA sequence: TGTGCCAGCAGCCCGGCGGCCAGCGGCACCTACGAGCAGTACTTC. Translating it yields CASSPAASGTYEQYF.

In this sample, this clonotype turned up a few times. The V call is TRBV10-3, the J call TRBJ2-1; D gene unclear. V was trimmed by 4 bases and J by 4 bases, leaving 11 bases between them. The CDR3 length is 14 residues. The germline V gene encodes CDR1 ENHRY and CDR2 SYGVKD. CDR3 nucleotide sequence: TGTGCCATCAGTGTCGAGGACGGTTACAATGAGCAGTTCTTC. Amino acid sequence: CAISVEDGYNEQFF.

The J gene is TRBJ1-4, the V gene TRBV11-2, with D uncertain. CDR1 is SGHAT and CDR2 is FQNNGV in the germline V gene. V lost 1 base and J 7 bases, leaving 10 bases between the germline ends. This CDR3 contains 14 residues. The CDR3 loop reads CASSLGVFSEKLFF. Here the CDR3 DNA reads TGTGCCAGCAGCTTAGGTGTTTTCAGTGAAAAACTGTTTTTT. The variable domain in full, completed from reference TRBV11-2 and TRBJ1-4, reads EAGVAQSPRYKIIEKRQSVAFWCNPISGHATLYWYQQILGQGPKLLIQFQNNGVVDDSQLPKDRFSAERLKGVDSTLKIQPAKLEDSAVYLCASSLGVFSEKLFFGSGTQLSVL.

This clonotype was counted at least ten times. The rearrangement links TRBV3-1 to TRBJ2-7; unclear D gene. CDR1 and CDR2 from the germline V gene are LGHDT and YNNKEL (reference sequence). This CDR3 region has 13 residues. V was clipped by 1 base and J by 4 bases, with 8 bases between them. This CDR3 is CASSQAKGYEQYF. The CDR3 coding sequence is TGTGCCAGCAGCCAAGCGAAAGGTTACGAGCAGTACTTC.

This clonotype was seen at least ten times. This chain joins TRBV12-5 and TRBJ2-2, with D uncertain. Germline assignment: CDR1 LGHNT and CDR2 FRNRAP. V shed 7 bases and J shed 1 base, with 7 bases lying between them. The CDR3 contains 13 residues. Written as DNA, the CDR3 is TGTGCTAGTGAACCAGGGAACACCGGGGAGCTGTTTTTT. Translated: CASEPGNTGELFF. Based on the CDR3 plus reference TRBV12-5 and TRBJ2-2, the full variable domain is DARVTQTPRHKVTEMGQEVTMRCQPILGHNTVFWYRQTMMQGLELLAYFRNRAPLDDSGMPKDRFSAEMPDATLATLKIQPSEPRDSAVYFCASEPGNTGELFFGEGSRLTVL.

The V gene is TRBV7-3, the J gene TRBJ2-7; D ambiguous. The V and J ends lost 4 bases and 7 bases respectively, with 14 bases between them. CDR1 SGHTA and CDR2 FQGTGA come from the germline V gene. The CDR3 spans 13 residues. The CDR3 loop reads CASSSTPLGEQYF. CDR3 bases: TGTGCCAGCAGCTCGACTCCCTTGGGGGAGCAGTACTTC.

CDR3 loop: CASSFTGGADNEQFF. As DNA, the CDR3 is TGCGCCAGCAGCTTTACAGGGGGGGCAGACAATGAGCAGTTCTTC. This rearrangement joins TRBV5-1 to TRBJ2-1; the D gene is possibly TRBD1 (8 bases). The ends were cut back, 2 bases at V and 5 bases at J, with 14 bases in the middle. This CDR3 is 15 amino acids long. CDR1 and CDR2 from the germline V gene are SGHRS and YFSETQ. The full variable domain, in which reference TRBV5-1 and TRBJ2-1 provide the parts outside the CDR3, is KAGVTQTPRYLIKTRGQQVTLSCSPISGHRSVSWYQQTPGQGLQFLFEYFSETQRNKGNFPGRFSGRQFSNSRSEMNVSTLELGDSALYLCASSFTGGADNEQFFGPGTRLTVL.

V gene TRBV7-6 combines with J gene TRBJ2-2, with 9 bases identical to TRBD2. CDR1 SGHVS and CDR2 FNYEAQ come from the germline V gene. The CDR3 has 17 residues. The V gene end was trimmed by 1 base and the J gene end by 1 base; junction bases not matched to a gene: 4. CDR3 protein: CASSLVGGRGNTGELFF. CDR3 DNA: TGTGCCAGCAGCTTAGTCGGCGGGAGGGGGAACACCGGGGAGCTGTTTTTT. Looking up the rest from reference TRBV7-6 and TRBJ2-2 gives the full variable domain: GAGVSQSPRYKVTKRGQDVALRCDPISGHVSLYWYRQALGQGPEFLTYFNYEAQQDKSGLPNDRFSAERPEGSISTLTIQRTEQRDSAMYRCASSLVGGRGNTGELFFGEGSRLTVL.

This clonotype has ten or more counts. The rearrangement joins TRBV29-1 to TRBJ1-1; 8 bases are a match to TRBD1. CDR1 and CDR2 from the germline V gene are SQVTM and ANQGSEA. V was pared by 6 bases and J by 0 bases, with 12 bases of the junction left unmatched. The CDR3 is 16 amino acids. CDR3 residues: CSVERLRTGMNTEAFF. The CDR3 region has the DNA TGCAGCGTAGAAAGATTAAGGACAGGGATGAACACTGAAGCTTTCTTT.

This CDR3 reads CASSSETGHEQYF. The DNA of the CDR3 is TGTGCCAGCAGCTCGGAGACAGGGCACGAGCAGTACTTC. The rearrangement joins TRBV7-8 to TRBJ2-7; 7 bases are shared with TRBD1. The CDR3 length is 13 residues. Germline CDR1 is SGHVS and CDR2 is FQNEAQ. V lost 4 bases to trimming and J lost 5 bases; unmatched junction nucleotides: 5.

This clonotype came up many times. The chain links TRBV6-1 to TRBJ2-6, with a tentative D call TRBD2 (5 bases). The V and J ends lost 7 bases and 0 bases respectively, with 10 bases between them. This CDR3 is built from 15 residues. The germline V gene encodes CDR1 MNHNS and CDR2 SASEGT. CDR3 sequence reads: CASKTTFSGANVLTF. In DNA form, the CDR3 reads TGTGCCAGCAAGACTACGTTCTCTGGGGCCAACGTCCTGACTTTC.

This clonotype was seen just once. The chain recombines TRBV10-3 with TRBJ1-2; unclear D gene. CDR3 length: 15 amino acids. CDR1 and CDR2 from the germline V gene are ENHRY and SYGVKD. Trimming removed 3 bases at V and 2 bases at J, with 13 bases between. This chain's CDR3 is CAISDSHLDNYGYTF. CDR3 coding DNA: TGTGCCATCAGTGACTCGCATCTAGACAACTATGGCTACACCTTC.

Comments on this clonotype: The germline gene is not matched at one end of the junction; a read error may be the cause. V usage is TRBV10-3 and J usage is TRBJ1-5; a possible D gene is TRBD1 (5 bases). The CDR3 runs 16 residues. The germline V gene has CDR1 ENHRY and CDR2 SYGVKD. The CDR3 loop is CASSYSAGYEGQPQHF. The DNA for the CDR3 is TGTGCCAGCAGTTACTCGGCAGGGTATGAGGGTCAGCCCCAGCATTTT.

This chain links TRBV12-3 or TRBV12-4 with TRBJ2-2; 7 bases align to TRBD1. This CDR3 is built from 17 residues. Trimming took 5 bases from V and 11 from J; bases not matched to a gene: 20. The CDR3 loop reads CASSPDRDILSTGELFF. The CDR3 bases are TGTGCCAGCAGTCCCGACAGGGACATACTTTCTACGGGCGAGCTGTTTTTT.

This rearrangement joins TRBV19 to TRBJ2-7; D is unresolved. The V gene's germline CDR1 is LNHDA and CDR2 SQIVND (reference sequence). This CDR3 is built from 12 residues. Between the trimmed V and J ends, which lost 6 bases and 3 bases, there was a span of 9 bases. CDR3 sequence (DNA): TGTGCCAGTAGATCGGACCTCTACGAGCAGTACTTC. Encoded protein: CASRSDLYEQYF.

This clonotype was recorded once. A much larger clone differs from this one at a single base, so this may be a read error. The chain uses TRBV6-5 and TRBJ1-2, with D possibly matching TRBD1 (6 bases). The V gene lost 4 bases and the J gene lost 4 bases, with 10 bases spanning the gap. The CDR3 loop spans 13 amino acids. The germline gives CDR1 MNHEY, CDR2 SVGAGI. The CDR3 bases are TGTGCCAGCAGTTCGGGGGCGACCTATGGCTACACCTTC. Its protein is CASSSGATYGYTF.

This clonotype was seen many times. The gene calls are TRBV6-1 and TRBJ2-7; 7 nucleotides align to TRBD1. Germline CDR1 and CDR2: MNHNS and SASEGT. Losses at the gene ends were 3 bases for V and 3 bases for J; bases not matched to a gene: 5. CDR3 length: 14 amino acids. This chain's CDR3 is CASSEGQPHYEQYF. DNA of the CDR3: TGTGCCAGCAGTGAGGGACAGCCCCACTACGAGCAGTACTTC.

On this clonotype itself: This likely comes from a read error, as the CDR3 has no conserved phenylalanine or tryptophan at its end. The chain employs TRBV2 and TRBJ1-5, with 9 bases that match TRBD1. J lost 0 bases, V lost 4 bases, and 16 bases had no gene match. The CDR3 totals 20 residues. Germline V gene data show CDR1 as SNHLY and CDR2 as FYNNEI. DNA for the CDR3: TGTGCCAGCAGTGGACACCCGGGACAGGGAATTCAGTATAGCAATCAGCCCCAGCATGTT. Its translation: CASSGHPGQGIQYSNQPQHV.

The gene calls are TRBV3-1 and TRBJ1-6; D unresolved. This CDR3 has 13 residues. Trimming took off 5 bases at V and 10 bases at J, with 12 bases between the two ends. CDR1 is LGHDT and CDR2 is YNNKEL in the germline V gene (reference sequence). The CDR3, as DNA: TGTGCCAGCAGCAACAAGAGACGATCACCCCTCCACTTT. Amino acid sequence: CASSNKRRSPLHF.

This chain connects TRBV14 to TRBJ2-3; TRBD2 matches at 8 bases. Trimming removed 4 bases from V and 1 base from J; junction bases left unmatched: 7. The CDR3 sequence is 16 residues long. Germline V gene sequence: CDR1 SGHDN, CDR2 FVKESK. DNA for the CDR3: TGTGCCAGCAGCCCCGGGGGGGGGTCCGGCACAGATACGCAGTATTTT. Its protein is CASSPGGGSGTDTQYF.

The rearrangement joins TRBV13 to TRBJ1-2; weak D call: TRBD1 (5 bases). The V gene's germline CDR1 is PRHDT and CDR2 FYEKMQ (reference sequence). The germline V and J ends were trimmed by 4 bases and 5 bases, with 14 bases remaining between them. There are 14 residues in the CDR3. The CDR3 bases are TGTGCCAGCAGCTCTCGGTCAGGGAAGTATGGCTACACCTTC. The encoded protein is CASSSRSGKYGYTF.

In its sample, this clonotype was seen many times. The rearrangement uses TRBV6-2 or TRBV6-3 and TRBJ2-7, with 10 bases fitting TRBD2. Germline CDR1 is MNHEY and CDR2 is SVGEGT. The CDR3 has 13 residues. V shed 8 bases and J 2 bases; nucleotides not matched to a gene: 3. CDR3: CASERGGTYEQYF. The CDR3 coding sequence is TGTGCCAGCGAGCGGGGGGGAACCTACGAGCAGTACTTC.

Ten or more counts support this clonotype. The V call is TRBV6-1, the J call TRBJ2-7; 7 nucleotides match TRBD2. The CDR3 covers 15 residues. Unmatched junction bases numbered 10, after V lost 7 bases and J lost 1 base. CDR1 and CDR2 from the germline V gene are MNHNS and SASEGT. The DNA for the CDR3 is TGTGCCAGCACGCGGCTAGCGGACTCATCCTACGAGCAGTACTTC. The encoded protein is CASTRLADSSYEQYF.

The chain joins TRBV9 to TRBJ1-2; 7 nucleotides line up with TRBD1. CDR3 length: 16 amino acids. Germline lookup yields CDR1 SGDLS and CDR2 YYNGEE. The V gene end was trimmed by 0 bases and the J gene end by 4 bases; junction bases not matched to a gene: 9. In DNA form, the CDR3 reads TGTGCCAGCAGCGTAGCGGGGACAGAGATTCTCTATGGCTACACCTTC. Translated, it gives CASSVAGTEILYGYTF.